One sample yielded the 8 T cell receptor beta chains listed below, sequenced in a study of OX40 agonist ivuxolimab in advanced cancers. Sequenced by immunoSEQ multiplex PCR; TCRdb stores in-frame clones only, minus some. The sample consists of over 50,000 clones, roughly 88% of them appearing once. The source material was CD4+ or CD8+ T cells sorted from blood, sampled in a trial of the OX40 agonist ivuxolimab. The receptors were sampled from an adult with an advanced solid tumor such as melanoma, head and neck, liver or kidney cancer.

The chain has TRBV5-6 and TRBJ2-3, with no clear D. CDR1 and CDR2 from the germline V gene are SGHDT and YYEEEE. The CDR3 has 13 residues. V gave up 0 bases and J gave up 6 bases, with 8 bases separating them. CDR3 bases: TGTGCCAGCAGCTTGGCCGGCGACGATACGCAGTATTTT. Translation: CASSLAGDDTQYF.

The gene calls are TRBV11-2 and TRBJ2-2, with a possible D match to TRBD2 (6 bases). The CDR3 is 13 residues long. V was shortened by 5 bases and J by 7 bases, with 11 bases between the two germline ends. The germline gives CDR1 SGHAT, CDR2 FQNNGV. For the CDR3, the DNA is TGTGCCAGCAGCCGCGCGGGGATCGGGGAGCTGTTTTTT. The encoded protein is CASSRAGIGELFF.

CDR3 sequence reads: CASSPPLAGGPSGEQFF. Written as DNA, the CDR3 is TGTGCCAGCTCACCACCCCTAGCGGGGGGGCCAAGCGGTGAGCAGTTCTTC. V is TRBV18 and J is TRBJ2-1; TRBD2 aligns across 12 bases. V lost 0 bases, J lost 9 bases, and 9 bases stayed unmatched. The CDR3 loop spans 17 amino acids. CDR1 and CDR2 from the germline V gene are KGHSH and LQKENI.

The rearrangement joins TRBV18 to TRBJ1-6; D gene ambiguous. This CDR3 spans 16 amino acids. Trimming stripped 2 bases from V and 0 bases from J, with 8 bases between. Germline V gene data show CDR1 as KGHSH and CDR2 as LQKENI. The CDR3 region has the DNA TGTGCCAGCTCACCATCACAGAGCTCCTATAATTCACCCCTCCACTTT. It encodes CASSPSQSSYNSPLHF.

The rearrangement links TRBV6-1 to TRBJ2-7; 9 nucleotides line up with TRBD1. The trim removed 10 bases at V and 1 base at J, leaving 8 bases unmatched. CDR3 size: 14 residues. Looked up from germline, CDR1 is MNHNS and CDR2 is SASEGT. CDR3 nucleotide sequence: TGTGCCACCCACCCGGGACAGGGATCCTACGAGCAGTACTTC. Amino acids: CATHPGQGSYEQYF.

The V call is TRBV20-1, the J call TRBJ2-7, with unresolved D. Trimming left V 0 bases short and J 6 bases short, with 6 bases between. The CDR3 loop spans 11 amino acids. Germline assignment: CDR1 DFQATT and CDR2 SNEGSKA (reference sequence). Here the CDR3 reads CSARDLPEQYF. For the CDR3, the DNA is TGCAGTGCTAGAGATCTCCCCGAGCAGTACTTC.

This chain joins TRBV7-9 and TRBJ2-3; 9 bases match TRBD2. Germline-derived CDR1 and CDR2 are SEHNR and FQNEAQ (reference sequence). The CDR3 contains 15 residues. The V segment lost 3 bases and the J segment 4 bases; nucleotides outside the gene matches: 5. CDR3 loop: CASSFLAGSSDTQYF. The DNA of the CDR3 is TGTGCCAGCAGCTTTCTAGCGGGGTCTTCAGATACGCAGTATTTT.

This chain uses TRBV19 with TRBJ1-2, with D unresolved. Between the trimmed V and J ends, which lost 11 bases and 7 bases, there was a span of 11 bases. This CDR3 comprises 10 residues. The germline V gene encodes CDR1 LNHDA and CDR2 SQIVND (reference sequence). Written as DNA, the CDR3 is TGTGCCGGGGAGGGTCTTGGCTACACCTTC. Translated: CAGEGLGYTF.